This T cell receptor (beta chain) was found in a study of cytomegalovirus exposure and HLA in healthy donors. Study overall: Prior work identified 95 million to 120 million unique TCR beta sequences in around 170 million T cells.

Study-wide points: Accurate HLA-A and HLA-B prediction from TCR beta sequences was reported for most subjects. Common viral pathogens (according to a later analysis) appeared linked to several of the most significant clusters.

About this clone itself: Its antigen is not known.

Primers for the PCR totalled 60 Vbeta and 13 Jbeta. Some clones are missing from TCRdb's copy, which holds only in-frame ones; the method was immunoSEQ multiplex PCR. The sample contains approximately 160,000 clones, 68% of which appear only once. The V segment lost 5 bases and the J segment 6 bases; nucleotides outside the gene matches: 10. The CDR3 contains 16 residues. CDR1 and CDR2 from the germline V gene are SGHRS and YFSETQ. Sequenced material: PBMCs. The TCR was taken from a man in his fifties or sixties in good health and CMV-seronegative. The gene calls are TRBV5-1 and TRBJ2-2, with 10 nucleotides matching TRBD1. CDR3 sequence: CASRDSGTGVSGELFF. CDR3 DNA: TGCGCCAGCAGAGATTCCGGGACAGGGGTTTCCGGGGAGCTGTTTTTT. Complete variable domain (other parts from reference TRBV5-1 and TRBJ2-2): KAGVTQTPRYLIKTRGQQVTLSCSPISGHRSVSWYQQTPGQGLQFLFEYFSETQRNKGNFPGRFSGRQFSNSRSEMNVSTLELGDSALYLCASRDSGTGVSGELFFGEGSRLTVL.